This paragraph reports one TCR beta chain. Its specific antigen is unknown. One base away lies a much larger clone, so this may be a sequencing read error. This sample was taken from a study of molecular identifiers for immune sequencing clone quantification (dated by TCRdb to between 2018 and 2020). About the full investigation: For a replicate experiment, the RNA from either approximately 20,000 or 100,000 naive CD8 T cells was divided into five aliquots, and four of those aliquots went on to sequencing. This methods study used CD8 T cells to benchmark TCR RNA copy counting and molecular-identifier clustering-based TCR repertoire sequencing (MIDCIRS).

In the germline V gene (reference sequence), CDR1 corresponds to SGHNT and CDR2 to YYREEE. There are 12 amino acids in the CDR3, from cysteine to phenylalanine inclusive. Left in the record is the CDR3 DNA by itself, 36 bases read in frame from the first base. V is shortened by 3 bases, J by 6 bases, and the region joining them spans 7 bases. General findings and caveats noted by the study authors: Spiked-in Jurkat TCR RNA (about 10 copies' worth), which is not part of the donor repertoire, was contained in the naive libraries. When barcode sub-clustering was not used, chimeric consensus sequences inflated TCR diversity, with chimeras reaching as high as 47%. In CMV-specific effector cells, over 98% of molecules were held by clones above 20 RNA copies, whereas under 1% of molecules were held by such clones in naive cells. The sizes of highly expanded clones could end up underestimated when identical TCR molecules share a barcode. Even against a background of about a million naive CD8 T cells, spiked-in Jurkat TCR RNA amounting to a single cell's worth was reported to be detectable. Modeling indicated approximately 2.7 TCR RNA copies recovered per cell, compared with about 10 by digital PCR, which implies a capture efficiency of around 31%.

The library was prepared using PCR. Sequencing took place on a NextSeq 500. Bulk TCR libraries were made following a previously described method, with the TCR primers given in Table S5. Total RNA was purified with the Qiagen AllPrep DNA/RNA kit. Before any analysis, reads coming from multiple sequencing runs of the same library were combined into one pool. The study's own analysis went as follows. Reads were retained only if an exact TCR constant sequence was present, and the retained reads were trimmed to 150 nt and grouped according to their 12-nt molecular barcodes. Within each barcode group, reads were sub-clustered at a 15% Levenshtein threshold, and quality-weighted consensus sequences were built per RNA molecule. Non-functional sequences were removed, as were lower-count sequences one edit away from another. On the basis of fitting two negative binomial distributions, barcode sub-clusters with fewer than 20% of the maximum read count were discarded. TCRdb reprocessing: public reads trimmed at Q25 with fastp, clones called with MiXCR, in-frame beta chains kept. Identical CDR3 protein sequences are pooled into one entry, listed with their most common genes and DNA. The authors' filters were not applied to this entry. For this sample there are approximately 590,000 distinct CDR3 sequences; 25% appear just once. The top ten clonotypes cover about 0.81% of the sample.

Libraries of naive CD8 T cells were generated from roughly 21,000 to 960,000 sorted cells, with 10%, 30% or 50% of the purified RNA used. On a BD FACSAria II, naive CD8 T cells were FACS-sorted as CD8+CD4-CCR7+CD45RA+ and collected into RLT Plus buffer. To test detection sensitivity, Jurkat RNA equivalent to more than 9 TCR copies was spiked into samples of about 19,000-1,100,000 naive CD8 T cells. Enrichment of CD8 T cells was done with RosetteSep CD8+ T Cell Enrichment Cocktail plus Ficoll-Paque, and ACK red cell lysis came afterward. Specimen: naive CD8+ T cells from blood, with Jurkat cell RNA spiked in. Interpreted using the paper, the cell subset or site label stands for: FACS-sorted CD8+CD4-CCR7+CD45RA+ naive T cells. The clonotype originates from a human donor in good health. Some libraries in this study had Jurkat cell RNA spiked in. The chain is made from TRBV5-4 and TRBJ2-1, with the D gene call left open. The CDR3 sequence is CASSSRANEQFF. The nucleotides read TGTGCCAGCAGCTCCCGGGCCAATGAGCAGTTCTTC.